This T cell receptor (beta chain) is drawn from a study of cytomegalovirus exposure and HLA in healthy donors. Notes on the study in general: According to an earlier analysis, most TCR beta V segments yielded productive rearrangements about 90% or about 30% of the time.

Though nominally healthy at sampling, donors likely had unrecorded immune exposures. PCR involved 60 Vbeta and 13 Jbeta primers. Generated by immunoSEQ multiplex PCR, the TCRdb table keeps only in-frame clones and is missing some. In the table there are around 100,000 clones, over 75% of which are singletons. A remark on this clone: The target antigen is unknown.

The ends lost 4 bases at V and 7 bases at J; junction bases unmatched: 4. The CDR3 has 14 residues. In germline, CDR1 is SGHTA, CDR2 FQGNSA. The sample taken for sequencing was PBMCs. V and J are TRBV7-2 and TRBJ2-3; 11 bases are a match to TRBD2. The receptor was derived from a man in his sixties in good health and CMV-seropositive. Here the CDR3 DNA reads TGTGCCAGCAGCTCCTTAGCGGGGGGGTATACGCAGTATTTT. Protein product: CASSSLAGGYTQYF.